Described below is a single TCR beta chain sequence and its context. Its cognate antigen has yet to be identified. Base qualities are missing; no much larger clone stands one base away. For the CD8 naive samples, CD45RO-negative cells were positively selected for CCR7, yielding a CD45RA+CCR7+ population from which TemRA cells were excluded. Healthy HIV-negative adults with no recently reported acute infections or vaccinations were included as donors. Every donor was a Caucasian adult living in Nashville, Tennessee, USA. Blood was obtained by leukapheresis, after which PBMCs were separated by Ficoll-Histopaque density gradient centrifugation and cryopreserved in liquid nitrogen vapor phase. Purity and quantity of every magnetically sorted T cell population were checked by analytical flow cytometry. From each sorted fraction, genomic DNA was isolated and quantified by UV absorbance on a Nanodrop 2000c.

Using the deep immunoSEQ assay, multiplex PCR amplified TCR CDR3 regions from genomic DNA. Extracted genomic DNA from each cell subset was spread evenly across all wells of several immunoSEQ 96-well plates, with each plate serving as a replicate. For sorted subsets, around 0.2 ug of genomic DNA, equivalent to some 33,000 T cell genomes, went into each replicate PCR. Purified libraries were quantified with a Qubit 3.0 fluorometer, sized on a Bioanalyzer 2100, and re-quantified with the KAPA Library Quantification kit. Each immunoSEQ 96-well plate was sequenced on its own single-read 150-cycle Illumina NextSeq 550 flow cell. The authors' pipeline ran thus. Because the immunoSEQ output held only junctional sequences and lacked quality scores, the filtering could not match the filtering applied to full-length reads. Sequences were annotated with PyIR, a Python wrapper for IgBLAST v1.9, using IMGT germline references to assign V/J genes and CDR3. Any read was removed if the V/J assignment was weak (E-value above 1e-6), the CDR3 was missing, or the read contained stop codons, out-of-frame junctions, or ambiguous translated residues. V3J clonotypes were defined as sequences sharing the same inferred V gene, J gene, and CDR3 amino acid sequence. Percentage overlap between repertoires was calculated by dividing the number of shared unique clonotypes by the size of the smaller repertoire. Repertoire richness was assessed with RTK rarefaction, the Chao1 estimator, and Recon v2.1 estimates of unobserved clonotypes. For all TCRbeta clonotypes obtained by the gDNA method from a handful of donors, generation probabilities were computed with OLGA. This is the immuneACCESS table as TCRdb keeps it, with only in-frame sequences that have V and J called. A part of the clones is gone; compared with another copy, unresolved V genes explain less than half, and the rest is unexplained. D and trimming were read from the DNA, whereas the V and J calls and clone size are those reported in that table. For this sample the table gives nearly 2 million clones, of which about 94% were detected only once. 1% to 1.5% of the sample is in the top ten clones.

The sample comes from a study of shared clonotypes between healthy human individuals (dated by TCRdb to the early 2020s). In terms of the full investigation: A couple of women and a few men aged 18 to 49 years were included in the cohort. For each donor, CD4 naive and CD4 memory were each run on three plates, CD8 naive on two plates, and CD8 memory on one plate. Blood TCR repertoires of about 5 healthy adults were deeply sequenced to estimate repertoire size and the extent of clonotype sharing between individuals. Libraries were prepared and TCR repertoires were sequenced by different laboratories using diverse techniques, in order to increase sequencing depth and limit assay-specific biases. Leukapheresis yielded between about 0.9 and 10 billion PBMCs per donor.

From its cysteine to its phenylalanine, the CDR3 spans 16 amino acids. The only DNA kept is the CDR3, 48 bases in frame from the first base. Per the germline V gene, SGHVS is the CDR1 and FNYEAQ is the CDR2. V gives up 1 base and J gives up 4 bases, and the segment between their germline ends measures 16 bases. Findings and caveats that apply to the study as a whole: Sampling was limited to blood, and TCR repertoires in tissue likely differ from TCR repertoires in blood. Compared with non-shared clonotypes, clonotypes shared by all four sorted-subset donors had higher generation probabilities. Because the study included a small number of donors, the genetic and exposure-history diversity represented was limited. Even with the large sequencing depth, rarefaction of the sorted-subset datasets indicated that sequencing was incomplete. Estimated clonotype richness was generally larger for naive than for memory subsets. Sharing across a few donors was observed for approximately 5% of naive CD4, around 3.5% of naive CD8, around 2.5% of memory CD4, and about 0.4% of memory CD8 clonotypes. Pairwise subsampling indicated that sequencing depth was expected to affect the degree of clonotype sharing among donors.

This receptor was obtained from a young man in good health. The V gene is TRBV7-6 and the J gene is TRBJ1-1; the D gene is possibly TRBD1, with 6 bases matching. The sample taken for sequencing was naive CD8+ T cells sorted from blood. This sample's cell subset or site label indicates: CD45RA+CCR7+. The sequenced DNA is TGTGCCAGCAGCTTAGGGTTTGCAGGGGCCTCCACTGAAGCTTTCTTT. This is translated as CASSLGFAGASTEAFF.